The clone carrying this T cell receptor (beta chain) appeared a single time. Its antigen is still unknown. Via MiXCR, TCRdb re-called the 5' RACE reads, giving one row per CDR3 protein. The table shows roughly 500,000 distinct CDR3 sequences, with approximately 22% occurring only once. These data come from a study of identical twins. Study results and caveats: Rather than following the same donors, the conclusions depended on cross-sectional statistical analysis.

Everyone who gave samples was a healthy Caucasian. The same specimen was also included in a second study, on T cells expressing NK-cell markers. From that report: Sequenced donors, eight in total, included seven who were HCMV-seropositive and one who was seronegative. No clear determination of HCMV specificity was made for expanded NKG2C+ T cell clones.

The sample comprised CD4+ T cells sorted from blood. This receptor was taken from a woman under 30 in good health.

CDR3 nucleotide sequence: TGTGCCTCCTGTTGGGCGGACCGCACAGATACGCAGTATTTT. This encodes CASCWADRTDTQYF. The rearrangement joins TRBV13 to TRBJ2-3; the D is unclear. The CDR3 loop spans 14 amino acids. The germline V and J ends were trimmed by 11 bases and 1 base, with 16 bases remaining between them. Germline CDR1 reads PRHDT; CDR2 reads FYEKMQ (reference sequence).